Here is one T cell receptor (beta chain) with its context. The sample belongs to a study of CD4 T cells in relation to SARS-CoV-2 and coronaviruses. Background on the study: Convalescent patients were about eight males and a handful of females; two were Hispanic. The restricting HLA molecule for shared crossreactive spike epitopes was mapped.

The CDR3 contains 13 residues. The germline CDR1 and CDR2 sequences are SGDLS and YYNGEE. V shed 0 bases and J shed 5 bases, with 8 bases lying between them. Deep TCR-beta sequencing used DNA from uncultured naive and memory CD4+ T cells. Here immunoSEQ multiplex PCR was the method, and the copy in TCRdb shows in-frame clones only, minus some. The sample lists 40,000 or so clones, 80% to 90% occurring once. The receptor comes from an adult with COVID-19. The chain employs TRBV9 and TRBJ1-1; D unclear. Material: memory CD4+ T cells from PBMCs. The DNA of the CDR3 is TGTGCCAGCAGCGTAGTGAGTGATACTGAAGCTTTCTTT. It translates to CASSVVSDTEAFF. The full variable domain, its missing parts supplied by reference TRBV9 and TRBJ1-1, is DSGVTQTPKHLITATGQRVTLRCSPRSGDLSVYWYQQSLDQGLQFLIQYYNGEERAKGNILERFSAQQFPDLHSELNLSSLELGDSALYFCASSVVSDTEAFFGQGTRLTVV.